Sequencing of this TCR beta chain was carried out in a study of identical twins. General study findings and limits: Invariant MAIT and iNKT cells may have partly biased zero-insertion analyses.

This clonotype was observed a handful of times. Its antigen is undetermined. TCRdb reprocessed the 5' RACE reads with MiXCR, giving one entry per CDR3 protein. This table has roughly 770,000 distinct CDR3 sequences, 15% to 20% appearing once. The CDR3 is made up of 14 amino acids. Trimming cost V 2 bases and J 6 bases, with 12 bases left between them. Germline loops: CDR1 SGDLS, CDR2 YYNGEE. These records were also assigned to another study, of T cells expressing NK-cell markers.

The V and J genes are TRBV9 and TRBJ2-1; D ambiguous. Sample: PBMCs. This clonotype was sampled from a woman between 18 and 29 years old in good health. CDR3 in DNA: TGTGCCAGCAGCGTCGGTGGGGTTTCCAATGAGCAGTTCTTC. It yields the protein CASSVGGVSNEQFF.